This note documents a single TCR beta chain sequence. What it binds is not known. At sampling all donors were nominally healthy, likely with unrecorded immune exposures. The study ran its PCR with 60 Vbeta and 13 Jbeta primers. The repertoire was sequenced with immunoSEQ multiplex PCR; TCRdb's copy has only in-frame clones and lacks some. This repertoire includes some 110,000 clones. J lost 6 bases, V lost 5 bases, and 8 bases had no gene match. Germline assignment: CDR1 SEHNR and CDR2 FQNEAQ (reference sequence). CDR3 size: 14 residues. This entry is derived from a study of cytomegalovirus exposure and HLA in healthy donors. Regarding the study as a whole: Most TCR sequences proved rare, with some public TCRs found in many donors.

The rearrangement uses TRBV7-9 and TRBJ1-2; 8 nucleotides line up with TRBD1. The clonotype originates from a man in his thirties or forties in good health and CMV-seronegative. The sample taken for sequencing was PBMCs. The CDR3 sequence is CASSLQTGDDGYTF. CDR3 nucleotide sequence: TGTGCCAGCAGCCTACAGACAGGGGATGATGGCTACACCTTC.